Listed below are T cell receptor beta chains from one sample, sequenced in a study of blood T cell repertoires in COVID-19. The protocol was immunoSEQ multiplex PCR, while the TCRdb copy is restricted to in-frame clones and leaves out a portion. This sample has more than 25,000 clones, with approximately 94% found just once. Source material: peripheral blood. Every receptor here comes from a human donor with active COVID-19. The donor label of this sample is uncertain. Both conserved end residues are part of each CDR3. D genes are given only for firm matches. Not all rows give a size; the values are once, few, many and, for expanded clones, a class.

>TRBJ1-2|TRBV10-3|TRBD1|-
TGTGCCATCAGCGGACAGGGTCTTAGCGGCTACACCTTC
CAISGQGLSGYTF
>TRBJ2-3|TRBV5-1|TRBD2|-
TGCGCCAGCAGCTCGGGACTAGCGATTGATACGCAGTATTTT
CASSSGLAIDTQYF
>TRBJ2-7|TRBV12-2|-|-
TGTGCAAGTCGCTTAGCGGGTCCAATCTTAGGGGTCACCTACGAGCAGTACTTC
CASRLAGPILGVTYEQYF
>TRBJ1-4|TRBV18|-|-
TGTGCCAGCTCACCACTCGGGCAGGAGGCAAAACTGTTTTTT
CASSPLGQEAKLFF
>TRBJ2-3|TRBV12-2|-|-
TGTGCAAGTCGCTTAGGGAGTACAGATACGCAGTATTTT
CASRLGSTDTQYF
>TRBJ2-3|TRBV5-5|TRBD2|-
TGTGCCAGCAGGGTCGGCAGCGGGAGGGTGATTGGCACAGATACGCAGTATTTT
CASRVGSGRVIGTDTQYF
>TRBJ1-1|TRBV5-5|-|-
TGTGCCAGCAGCTTGGATGAGGGTATGAGAACTGAAGCTTTCTTT
CASSLDEGMRTEAFF
>TRBJ2-3|TRBV27|TRBD2|-
TGTGCCAGCAGTTTCGGTGCTAGCGGTAGCACAGATACGCAGTATTTT
CASSFGASGSTDTQYF
>TRBJ2-1|TRBV30|-|-
TGTGCCTGGAGTCCACTGGGAGGCCATGAGCAGTTCTTC
CAWSPLGGHEQFF
>TRBJ2-1|TRBV7-2|-|-
TGTGCCAGCAGCTTAGACTTACAAGCGCGTAGCTCCTACAATGAGCAGTTCTTC
CASSLDLQARSSYNEQFF
>TRBJ1-2|TRBV30|TRBD1|-
TGTGCCTGGAGTACCAGGGGACAGGATAATGGCTACACCTTC
CAWSTRGQDNGYTF
>TRBJ2-1|TRBV5-1|TRBD1|-
TGCGCCAGCAGCTGGACAGGGATTTCCTACAATGAGCAGTTCTTC
CASSWTGISYNEQFF
>TRBJ2-3|TRBV18|TRBD2|-
TGTGCCAGCTCACCACTAGCGGGGGCAACAGATACGCAGTATTTT
CASSPLAGATDTQYF
>TRBJ2-5|TRBV11-3|TRBD2|-
TGTGCCAGCAGCTTGGGGGGACTAGCAGGCGAGACCCAGTACTTC
CASSLGGLAGETQYF
>TRBJ2-7|TRBV6-1|TRBD1|-
TGTGCCAGCAGTGACGCCGGGACAGGGACCCCCTACGAGCAGTACTTC
CASSDAGTGTPYEQYF
>TRBJ2-7|TRBV9|TRBD2|-
TGTGCCAGCAGCGTAGCTATAGCGGGAGCCTACGAGCAGTACTTC
CASSVAIAGAYEQYF
>TRBJ1-1|TRBV19|TRBD1|-
TGTGCCACCAGGACAGGGGTGGTCACTGAAGCTTTCTTT
CATRTGVVTEAFF
>TRBJ2-4|TRBV19|-|once
TGTGCCAGTAGTATGCAGGGGCCACCGAACATTCAGTACTTC
CASSMQGPPNIQYF
>TRBJ2-5|TRBV7-9|-|-
TGTGCCAGCAGCCCTCTGGGGGGCGGGGGACAAGAGACCCAGTACTTC
CASSPLGGGGQETQYF
>TRBJ2-2|TRBV10-1|TRBD2|-
TGCGCCAGCAGTAAGAGCGGGAGTGCCGGGGAGCTGTTTTTT
CASSKSGSAGELFF
>TRBJ2-5|TRBV23-1|-|-
TGCGCCAGCAGTGTAACAGGGTCGGAGACCCAGTACTTC
CASSVTGSETQYF
>TRBJ2-1|TRBV24-1|-|-
TGTGCCACGGGCAAAGGGGGGGCGGGAAATGAGCAGTTCTTC
CATGKGGAGNEQFF
>TRBJ2-5|TRBV19|-|-
TGTGCCAGTAGTATATCACCAGGGTTTGGTGGAGAGACCCAGTACTTC
CASSISPGFGGETQYF
>TRBJ1-6|TRBV19|TRBD1|-
TGTGCCAGTAGTTCCGGACAGGGGGGCAATTCACCCCTCCACTTT
CASSSGQGGNSPLHF
>TRBJ1-5|TRBV4-3|TRBD1|-
TGCGCCAGCAGCCTGACAGGGGGCAAGCATCAGCCCCAGCATTTT
CASSLTGGKHQPQHF
>TRBJ2-7|TRBV6-2/TRBV6-3|TRBD2|-
TGTGCCAGCAGGCCTTTCCAGCGGGGACGGGAGCAGTACTTC
CASRPFQRGREQYF
>TRBJ1-2|TRBV6-6|-|-
TGTGCCAGCAGTTACTCCGGTTATGGCTACACCTTC
CASSYSGYGYTF
>TRBJ2-1|TRBV24-1|TRBD1|-
TGTGCCACCAGTGATTTAACCGCCGACAGGGTGGTGGGTGAGCAGTTCTTC
CATSDLTADRVVGEQFF
>TRBJ2-7|TRBV10-2|-|-
TGCGCCAGCATAGATAGCGCCCGGACCTACGAGCAGTACTTC
CASIDSARTYEQYF
>TRBJ2-1|TRBV29-1|-|once
TGCAGCGCCAACAGGAATCCGACCAATGAGCAGTTCTTC
CSANRNPTNEQFF
>TRBJ2-1|TRBV19|TRBD2|-
TGTGCCAGTAGTATAGGGACTAGCGGTTACAATGAGCAGTTCTTC
CASSIGTSGYNEQFF
>TRBJ2-3|TRBV6-5|TRBD1|-
TGTGCCAGCAGTCAGACTGACAGGGGGCCGGATACGCAGTATTTT
CASSQTDRGPDTQYF
>TRBJ2-2|TRBV5-1|-|-
TGCGCCAGCAGCCCCCGGGTCCAAAACACCGGGGAGCTGTTTTTT
CASSPRVQNTGELFF
>TRBJ1-3|TRBV28|TRBD1|-
TGTGCCAGCAGTCTACCAGGGGGGCGCAGATCTGGAAACACCATATATTTT
CASSLPGGRRSGNTIYF
>TRBJ1-1|TRBV28|TRBD1|once
TGTGCCAGCAGCTCAGGGGGGAAGAACACTGAAGCTTTCTTT
CASSSGGKNTEAFF
>TRBJ2-3|TRBV2|TRBD2|-
TGTGCCAGCAGTGTGGCGGGAGGCCGTGGAGATACGCAGTATTTT
CASSVAGGRGDTQYF
>TRBJ1-4|TRBV11-2|TRBD1|-
TGTGCCAGCAGCTTGGCGACAGGGACAACTAATGAAAAACTGTTTTTT
CASSLATGTTNEKLFF
>TRBJ1-2|TRBV11-2|-|-
TGTGCCAGCAGCTTAGGGACAGCTAACTATGGCTACACCTTC
CASSLGTANYGYTF
>TRBJ2-3|TRBV4-2|-|-
TGTGCCAGCAGCCCCTTTGGAGCGAGTAGCACAGATACGCAGTATTTT
CASSPFGASSTDTQYF
>TRBJ2-1|TRBV30|TRBD1|-
TGTGCCTGGCTAGGACAGGGGTCTTCCTACAATGAGCAGTTCTTC
CAWLGQGSSYNEQFF
>TRBJ2-2|TRBV19|-|-
TGTGCCAGTAGTATCTTCCTCACCGGGGAGCTGTTTTTT
CASSIFLTGELFF
>TRBJ2-2|TRBV7-2|TRBD1|-
TGTGCCGGGGGACAGGACGCGAACACCGGGGAGCTGTTTTTT
CAGGQDANTGELFF
>TRBJ2-3|TRBV7-2|-|once
TGTGCCAGCAGATTGAGCTCAATCAACACAGATACGCAGTATTTT
CASRLSSINTDTQYF
>TRBJ1-1|TRBV12-5|-|-
TGTGCTAGTACCGCGGGGGAATTAACTGAAGCTTTCTTT
CASTAGELTEAFF
>TRBJ1-2|TRBV7-9|TRBD1|-
TGTGCCAGCAGCTTAGGAGCCGGGACAGGGGACTATGGCTACACCTTC
CASSLGAGTGDYGYTF
>TRBJ1-1|TRBV19|TRBD1|-
TGTGCCAGTAGTAGGGGGACAGGGACCATGAACACTGAAGCTTTCTTT
CASSRGTGTMNTEAFF
>TRBJ2-1|TRBV15|TRBD2|-
TGTGCCACCAGCAGATATAGCGGGAGTAACAATGAGCAGTTCTTC
CATSRYSGSNNEQFF